This T cell receptor (beta chain) derives from a study of blood T cell repertoires in COVID-19. For the study at large: T cells, B-cell-depleted T cells, or PBMCs supplied cDNA or gDNA.

Assay used: immunoSEQ multiplex PCR; TCRdb lists only in-frame clones, some missing. The sample lists under 500,000 clones, 75% to 90% occurring once. Per the germline V gene, CDR1 is MGHRA and CDR2 is YSYEKL. V shed 3 bases and J shed 4 bases, with 16 bases lying between them. The CDR3 covers 15 residues. Material: peripheral blood. This chain connects TRBV4-1 to TRBJ2-7, with TRBD2 as a possible D gene (6 bases). This receptor was identified in a woman aged 25-40 years with acute or convalescent COVID-19. The DNA of the CDR3 is TGCGCCAGCAGCCAGTTACATAGGGGAGGTTACGAGCAGTACTTC. Protein product: CASSQLHRGGYEQYF.